This TCR beta chain was observed in a study of cytomegalovirus exposure and HLA in healthy donors. This CDR3 is 16 amino acids long. The germline V gene encodes CDR1 SGHNT and CDR2 YYREEE (reference sequence). Trimming shortened V by 4 bases and J by 3 bases, and 19 bases separated the two germline ends. A multiplex PCR was run with 60 Vbeta primers and 13 Jbeta primers. Assay used: immunoSEQ multiplex PCR; TCRdb lists only in-frame clones, some missing. This sample contains about 50,000 clones. At sampling all donors were nominally healthy, likely with unrecorded immune exposures. Notes on the study in general: TRBV6-2, TRBV6-3 and some other V segments were excluded as indistinguishable. Earlier analysis found most TCR beta V segments productive about 90% or about 30% of the time. As a later analysis showed, a missense DCLRE1C variant was linked to trimming of TCR beta V- and J-genes.

Remarks on this clone: Its antigen is unidentified.

The chain has TRBV5-4 and TRBJ2-5; TRBD2 might be the D (5 bases). What was sequenced was PBMCs. This TCR was recovered from a woman aged 60-70 years in good health and CMV-seropositive. The CDR3 here is CASSAYPGPGEETQYF. In nucleotides, the CDR3 is TGTGCCAGCAGCGCCTATCCGGGCCCCGGGGAAGAGACCCAGTACTTC.